This T cell receptor (beta chain) stems from a study of cytomegalovirus exposure and HLA in healthy donors. Looking at the study overall: Among fewer than 500 genotyped donors, around 80% fell in the Caucasian-associated ancestry cluster. Findings and caveats of the study: When analyzed later, a missense DCLRE1C variant was found to be linked to TCR beta V- and J-gene trimming. What TCR beta sequences reportedly achieved was accurate prediction of HLA-A and HLA-B alleles in most subjects.

Germline V CDR1 and CDR2: SSHAT, FNYEAQ (reference sequence). The CDR3 is 16 amino acids. PCR involved 60 Vbeta and 13 Jbeta primers. The method was immunoSEQ multiplex PCR; TCRdb's version includes in-frame clones alone and lacks a portion of them. Counted here are under 150,000 clones, over 80% occurring once; the ten biggest clones make up approximately 1.5%. Details on this clone: The antigen remains undetermined. Relative to the germline gene, one junction end is altered; a read error may explain this.

The sequenced material came from PBMCs. J is TRBJ2-4 and V is TRBV7-7, with a tentative D call TRBD1 (6 bases). This TCR came from a man aged 40-49 years in good health and CMV-seronegative. This chain's CDR3 is CASRSNRVEAKNIQYF. In DNA, the CDR3 is TGTGCTAGCAGGTCAAACAGGGTCGAAGCCAAAAACATTCAGTACTTC.